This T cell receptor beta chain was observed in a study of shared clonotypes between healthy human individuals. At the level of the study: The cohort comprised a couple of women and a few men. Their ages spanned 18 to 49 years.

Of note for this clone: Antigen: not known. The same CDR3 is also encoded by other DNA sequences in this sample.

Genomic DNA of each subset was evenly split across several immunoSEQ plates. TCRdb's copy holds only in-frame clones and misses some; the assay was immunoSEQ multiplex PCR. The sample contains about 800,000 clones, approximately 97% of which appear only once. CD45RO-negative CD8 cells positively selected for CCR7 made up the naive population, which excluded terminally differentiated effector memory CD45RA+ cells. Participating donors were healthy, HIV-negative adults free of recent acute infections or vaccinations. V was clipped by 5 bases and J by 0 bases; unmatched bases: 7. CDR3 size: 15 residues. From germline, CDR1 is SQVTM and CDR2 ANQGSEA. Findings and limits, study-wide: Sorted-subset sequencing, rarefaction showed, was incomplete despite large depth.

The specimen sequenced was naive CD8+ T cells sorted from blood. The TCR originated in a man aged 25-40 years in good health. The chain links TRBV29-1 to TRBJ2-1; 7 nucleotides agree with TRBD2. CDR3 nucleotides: TGCAGCGTTACGGGTTTAGCGGGCTCCTACAATGAGCAGTTCTTC. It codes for CSVTGLAGSYNEQFF.